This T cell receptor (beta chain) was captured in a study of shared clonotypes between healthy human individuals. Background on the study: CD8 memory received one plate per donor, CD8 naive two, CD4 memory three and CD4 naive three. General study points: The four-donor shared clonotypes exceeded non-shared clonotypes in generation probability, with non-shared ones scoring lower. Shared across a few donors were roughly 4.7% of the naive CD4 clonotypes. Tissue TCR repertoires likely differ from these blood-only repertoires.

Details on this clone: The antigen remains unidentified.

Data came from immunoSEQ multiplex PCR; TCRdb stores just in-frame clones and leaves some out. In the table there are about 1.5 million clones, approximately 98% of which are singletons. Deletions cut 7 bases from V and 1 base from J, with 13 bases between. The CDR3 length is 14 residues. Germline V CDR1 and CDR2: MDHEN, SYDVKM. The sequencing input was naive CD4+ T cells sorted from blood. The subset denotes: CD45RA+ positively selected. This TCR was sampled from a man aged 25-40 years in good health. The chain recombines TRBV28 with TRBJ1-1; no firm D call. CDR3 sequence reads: CASTQTSGNTEAFF. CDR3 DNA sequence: TGTGCCAGCACCCAGACTAGTGGGAACACTGAAGCTTTCTTT.